This T cell receptor (beta chain) was recorded in a study of immune evolution from preneoplasia to lung adenocarcinoma. Turning to this clone: Its antigen is currently unknown.

H&E slides confirmed each diagnosis, reviewed by two pathologists independently. Study conclusions and caveats: Clonality was highest in normal lung, lower in later-stage lesions apparently.

The CDR3 sequence is 13 residues long. From germline, CDR1 is MDHEN and CDR2 SYDVKM. V dropped 4 bases and J dropped 6 bases, with 13 bases sitting between them. Profiling relied on immunoSEQ multiplex PCR, and the TCRdb table lists in-frame clones only, not all of them. Seen here are thousands of clones, about four fifths observed once, and the top ten hold roughly 10%. The sequencing input was FFPE normal lung tissue adjacent to the tumor. This clonotype was obtained from a person between 45 and 75 years old with lung adenocarcinoma. The chain joins TRBV28 to TRBJ2-7; TRBD2 is a possible D gene (5 bases). The DNA of the CDR3 is TGTGCCAGCAGTTCGGACTTTTTGCGCGAGCAGTACTTC. This gives the protein CASSSDFLREQYF.